Presented here are 27 T cell receptor beta chains from one specimen sequenced in a study of OX40 agonist ivuxolimab in advanced cancers. Measured with immunoSEQ multiplex PCR; TCRdb has only the in-frame clones, and not every one. The sample consists of fewer than 80,000 clones, around 89% of them appearing once. The sample consisted of CD4+ or CD8+ T cells sorted from blood, taken in a trial of the OX40 agonist ivuxolimab. The source of these receptors is an adult with an advanced solid tumor such as melanoma, head and neck, liver or kidney cancer.

The chain combines TRBV5-1 with TRBJ2-1, with 9 bases aligning to TRBD2. The V segment lost 5 bases and the J segment 0 bases; nucleotides outside the gene matches: 6. Germline CDR1 and CDR2: SGHRS and YFSETQ. This CDR3 region has 16 residues. In nucleotides, the CDR3 is TGCGCCAGCAGACCGACTAGCGGTAGCTCCTACAATGAGCAGTTCTTC. This codes for CASRPTSGSSYNEQFF.

The CDR3 DNA reads as TGCGCCAGCAGCCTCGACGGGGTCGGGGGAAACACCATATATTTT. It encodes CASSLDGVGGNTIYF. The rearrangement uses TRBV5-1 and TRBJ1-3; D not certain. From germline, CDR1 is SGHRS and CDR2 YFSETQ. With 4 bases removed from V and 4 bases from J, the gap between germline ends came to 15 bases. The CDR3 has 15 amino acids.

The chain recombines TRBV19 with TRBJ2-5; 14 positions match TRBD2. Germline V gene sequence: CDR1 LNHDA, CDR2 SQIVND (reference sequence). J was trimmed by 1 base and V by 5 bases; bases with no gene match: 3. The CDR3 length is 16 residues. CDR3 residues: CASSFGTSGSQETQYF. The CDR3 DNA sequence: TGTGCCAGTAGTTTCGGGACTAGCGGGAGCCAAGAGACCCAGTACTTC.

This clone was detected a few times. This chain connects TRBV6-1 to TRBJ1-5; D might be TRBD1 (5 bases). The V gene lost 6 bases and the J gene lost 0 bases, with 9 bases spanning the gap. CDR3 size: 14 residues. In germline, CDR1 is MNHNS, CDR2 SASEGT. The CDR3 here is CASSQTDSNQPQHF. As DNA, the CDR3 is TGTGCCAGCAGCCAGACAGATAGCAATCAGCCCCAGCATTTT.

The V and J genes are TRBV10-2 and TRBJ1-1, with D perhaps matching TRBD1 (5 bases). The CDR3 spans 14 residues. The germline CDR1 and CDR2 sequences are WSHSY and SAAADI. V was clipped by 7 bases and J by 3 bases, with 15 bases between them. Here the CDR3 DNA reads TGCGCCAGCACAAGCCCGGGACCCTACACTGAAGCTTTCTTT. This translates into CASTSPGPYTEAFF.

V is TRBV7-2 and J is TRBJ1-2, with D unresolved. V lost 7 bases, J lost 0 bases, and 12 bases lay in between. The CDR3 runs 14 residues. Germline loops: CDR1 SGHTA, CDR2 FQGNSA. CDR3 in DNA: TGTGCCAGCACTCCACGCGATTCTAACTATGGCTACACCTTC. Its translation is CASTPRDSNYGYTF.

The chain links TRBV7-9 to TRBJ2-1; 14 bases line up with TRBD2. J lost 3 bases, V lost 10 bases, and 14 bases had no gene match. Germline-derived CDR1 and CDR2 are SEHNR and FQNEAQ (reference sequence). This CDR3 has 18 residues. The CDR3 sequence is CATILGTSGSRNYNEQFF. Here the CDR3 DNA reads TGTGCCACAATATTAGGGACTAGCGGGAGTAGAAACTACAATGAGCAGTTCTTC.

V gene TRBV25-1 combines with J gene TRBJ1-2, with TRBD1 as a possible D gene (5 bases). The ends were cut back, 3 bases at V and 1 base at J, with 21 bases in the middle. The CDR3 is 18 amino acids. In germline, CDR1 is MGHDK, CDR2 SYGVNS. This CDR3 reads CASSELGTLSEDNYGYTF. CDR3 DNA: TGTGCCAGCAGTGAGCTCGGGACCCTATCAGAGGATAACTATGGCTACACCTTC.

The J gene is TRBJ2-7, the V gene TRBV18; 10 bases are shared with TRBD1. The ends lost 3 bases at V and 5 bases at J; junction bases unmatched: 4. The CDR3 is 14 amino acids. CDR1 KGHSH and CDR2 LQKENI come from the germline V gene. The chain's CDR3 is CASSPGTGDHEQYF. CDR3 sequence (DNA): TGTGCCAGCTCACCCGGGACAGGGGACCACGAGCAGTACTTC. The complete variable domain, with remaining parts taken from reference TRBV18 and TRBJ2-7, reads NAGVMQNPRHLVRRRGQEARLRCSPMKGHSHVYWYRQLPEEGLKFMVYLQKENIIDESGMPKERFSAEFPKEGPSILRIQQVVRGDSAAYFCASSPGTGDHEQYFGPGTRLTVT.

The chain combines TRBV18 with TRBJ1-5; D perhaps matches TRBD1 (6 bases). V was pared by 2 bases and J by 2 bases, with 10 bases between. Germline V lookup: CDR1 KGHSH, CDR2 LQKENI. This CDR3 is 15 amino acids long. CDR3 amino acids: CASSPAAGGNQPQHF. The DNA for the CDR3 is TGTGCCAGCTCACCAGCTGCAGGGGGCAATCAGCCCCAGCATTTT.

The chain is built from TRBV30 and TRBJ2-5; D tentatively fits TRBD1 or TRBD2 (7 bases each). The CDR3 totals 15 residues. Deletions cut 5 bases from V and 5 bases from J, with 21 bases between. The V gene's germline CDR1 is GTSNPN and CDR2 SVGIG (reference sequence). The CDR3 sequence: CAWGRGQGARETQYF. DNA for the CDR3: TGTGCCTGGGGGAGGGGGCAGGGTGCAAGGGAGACCCAGTACTTC.

V is TRBV4-1 and J is TRBJ2-1; the D is unclear. V lost 1 base and J lost 7, with 17 bases in between. CDR1 is MGHRA, CDR2 YSYEKL, per germline. CDR3 length: 16 residues. The CDR3 loop reads CASSQANMGFSNEQFF. The CDR3 DNA follows: TGCGCCAGCAGCCAAGCCAACATGGGCTTCAGTAATGAGCAGTTCTTC.

The V call is TRBV2, the J call TRBJ1-2; D gene unclear. Germline V gene data show CDR1 as SNHLY and CDR2 as FYNNEI. V dropped 7 bases and J dropped 3 bases, with 15 bases sitting between them. The CDR3 extends over 14 amino acids. DNA of the CDR3: TGTGCCAGCACTCGTAGTTTCGCAGACTATGGCTACACCTTC. This gives the protein CASTRSFADYGYTF.

The chain combines TRBV7-9 with TRBJ2-7; the D is unclear. Germline lookup yields CDR1 SEHNR and CDR2 FQNEAQ (reference sequence). V lost 4 bases, J lost 0 bases, and 13 bases lay in between. This CDR3 is built from 15 residues. The CDR3 sequence: CASSSRPDSSYEQYF. The CDR3 DNA reads as TGTGCCAGCAGCTCCCGTCCAGATAGCTCCTACGAGCAGTACTTC.

This CDR3 reads CASSFGTGTYEQYF. In DNA, the CDR3 is TGTGCCAGCAGCTTCGGGACAGGGACCTACGAGCAGTACTTC. This rearrangement joins TRBV7-9 to TRBJ2-7; 9 bases match TRBD1. The trim removed 3 bases at V and 2 bases at J, leaving 2 bases unmatched. Germline CDR1 is SEHNR and CDR2 is FQNEAQ (reference sequence). The CDR3 consists of 14 residues. Combining the CDR3 with reference TRBV7-9 and TRBJ2-7 gives the whole variable domain DTGVSQNPRHKITKRGQNVTFRCDPISEHNRLYWYRQTLGQGPEFLTYFQNEAQLEKSRLLSDRFSAERPKGSFSTLEIQRTEQGDSAMYLCASSFGTGTYEQYFGPGTRLTVT.

The genes are TRBV5-1 and TRBJ1-5; a possible D gene is TRBD1 (5 bases). Germline V lookup: CDR1 SGHRS, CDR2 YFSETQ. V lost 1 base and J 7 bases, leaving 12 bases between the germline ends. CDR3 length: 14 amino acids. This chain's CDR3 is CASSLLQGGQPQHF. For the CDR3, the DNA is TGCGCCAGCAGCTTGCTGCAGGGAGGCCAGCCCCAGCATTTT.

The chain is built from TRBV9 and TRBJ2-5, with a weak D call TRBD2 (6 bases). The germline CDR1 and CDR2 sequences are SGDLS and YYNGEE. V lost 2 bases, J lost 0 bases, and 11 bases lay in between. This CDR3 is built from 15 residues. CDR3 in amino acids: CASSVASAYQETQYF. CDR3 coding DNA: TGTGCCAGCAGCGTTGCTAGCGCCTACCAAGAGACCCAGTACTTC. Combining the CDR3 with reference TRBV9 and TRBJ2-5 gives the whole variable domain DSGVTQTPKHLITATGQRVTLRCSPRSGDLSVYWYQQSLDQGLQFLIQYYNGEERAKGNILERFSAQQFPDLHSELNLSSLELGDSALYFCASSVASAYQETQYFGPGTRLLVL.

The count of this clone is one. The CDR3 bases are TGTGCCGTCCGGGACCAGAACACCGGGGAGCTGTTTTTT. Its translation is CAVRDQNTGELFF. The rearrangement joins TRBV27 to TRBJ2-2, with D tentatively TRBD1 or TRBD2 (5 bases each). This CDR3 region has 13 residues. The germline V gene has CDR1 MNHEY and CDR2 SMNVEV (reference sequence). V was shortened by 11 bases and J by 1 base, with 11 bases between the two germline ends.

CDR3 in DNA: TGCGCCAGCAGCTTGGGAAGCGGGAGGGCCCAAGAGACCCAGTACTTC. Residues: CASSLGSGRAQETQYF. This chain uses TRBV5-1 with TRBJ2-5, with TRBD2 matching over 10 bases. This CDR3 spans 16 amino acids. V lost 0 bases to trimming and J lost 1 base; unmatched junction nucleotides: 3. The V gene's germline CDR1 is SGHRS and CDR2 YFSETQ.

This clone is a singleton in its sample. The chain recombines TRBV7-2 with TRBJ1-1, with a weak D call TRBD1 (5 bases). The CDR3 consists of 14 residues. Germline V gene sequence: CDR1 SGHTA, CDR2 FQGNSA. Trimming stripped 3 bases from V and 7 bases from J, with 15 bases between. The CDR3 loop reads CASSFVRRVDEAFF. CDR3 nucleotide sequence: TGTGCCAGCAGCTTTGTTCGCAGGGTTGATGAAGCTTTCTTT.

This clone appeared a single time. V and J are TRBV5-8 and TRBJ2-1, with D perhaps matching TRBD2 (7 bases). V lost 5 bases and J 1 base, leaving 16 bases between the germline ends. The CDR3 sequence is 16 residues long. Germline assignment: CDR1 SGHTS and CDR2 YDEGEE. The CDR3 sequence is CASRPEGGRSYNEQFF. In DNA, the CDR3 is TGTGCCAGCAGGCCCGAGGGGGGGCGATCCTACAATGAGCAGTTCTTC.

The V call is TRBV1, the J call TRBJ2-7; TRBD2, as called in the table, went unchecked against the DNA. TRBV1 is labeled a pseudogene. This CDR3 has 15 residues. The CDR3 is CTSSQEASGRYEQYF. The CDR3 DNA is TGCACCAGCAGCCAAGAGGCTAGCGGGAGATACGAGCAGTACTTC.

The rearrangement links TRBV7-2 to TRBJ2-3, with D possibly being TRBD1 or TRBD2 (5 bases each). Germline CDR1 is SGHTA and CDR2 is FQGNSA. V lost 4 bases and J lost 14, with 22 bases in between. The length of the CDR3 is 14 residues. The DNA for the CDR3 is TGTGCCAGCAGCTCCATCCGCCGGGACGGGTTACGGTATTTT. The encoded protein is CASSSIRRDGLRYF.

This clone appeared a single time. The CDR3 DNA sequence: TGTGCCAGCAGCTTGTCCGGGGCTAGGGGTGAAAAACTGTTTTTT. It specifies CASSLSGARGEKLFF. This chain links TRBV7-3 with TRBJ1-4, with D tentatively TRBD1 (5 bases). CDR3 length equals 15 residues. Looked up from germline, CDR1 is SGHTA and CDR2 is FQGTGA. Trimming pared 3 bases from V and 7 bases from J, leaving 15 bases between.

DNA of the CDR3: TGTGCCAGCAGCTTGAACCTCGGGACAGGTGGCTACGAGCAGTACTTC. This codes for CASSLNLGTGGYEQYF. V and J are TRBV11-2 and TRBJ2-7; 8 positions match TRBD1. Germline trimming cut 3 bases from V and 3 bases from J; bases unmatched to any gene: 10. This CDR3 has 16 amino acids. Germline CDR1 and CDR2: SGHAT and FQNNGV.

This chain links TRBV9 with TRBJ1-5; TRBD1 matches at 11 bases. Germline CDR1 is SGDLS and CDR2 is YYNGEE. The CDR3 length is 15 residues. V shed 4 bases, J shed 4 bases, and the junction held 4 bases outside the gene matches. CDR3 sequence: CASSPGTGGNQPQHF. The CDR3 bases are TGTGCCAGCAGCCCCGGGACAGGGGGAAATCAGCCCCAGCATTTT.

The V and J genes are TRBV7-9 and TRBJ2-7; 16 nucleotides agree with TRBD2. The CDR3 has 17 residues. The trim removed 11 bases at V and 5 bases at J, leaving 15 bases unmatched. Germline-derived CDR1 and CDR2 are SEHNR and FQNEAQ (reference sequence). CDR3 coding DNA: TGTGCCGTTCCCGGGACTAGCGGGAGGGCCAGTATCGACGAGCAGTACTTC. Its protein product is CAVPGTSGRASIDEQYF.